This T cell receptor beta chain was identified during a study of prognosis after radiotherapy for stage I lung cancer. The CDR3 contains 12 residues. The germline V gene encodes CDR1 MNHEY and CDR2 SMNVEV (reference sequence). Trimming took 3 bases from V and 4 from J, leaving 7 bases between them. Genomic DNA yielded TCR beta CDR3, amplified by two-round multiplex PCR. Primers specific to each TRBV and TRBJ gene were used in first-round PCR. Each CDR3 protein gets one entry after TCRdb re-called the multiplex PCR reads with MiXCR. The table lists about 27,000 distinct CDR3 sequences, around 30% of them singletons. Relative to its sample, this clonotype is medium-sized.

Sequences were derived from PBMCs, sampled before or after stereotactic body radiation therapy (not recorded which). The rearrangement links TRBV27 to TRBJ2-7; D is undetermined. This TCR was sampled from a donor over 45 with non-small cell lung cancer. In DNA, the CDR3 is TGTGCCAGCAGTTTCCCGGGTTACGAGCAGTACTTC. This gives the protein CASSFPGYEQYF.